This TCR beta chain was recovered during a study of control samples from healthy donors and cancer patients. Profiling relied on immunoSEQ multiplex PCR, and the TCRdb table lists in-frame clones only, not all of them. Among some 160,000 clones, about 94% were seen once, and the ten largest hold under 8.5%. The CDR3 length is 14 residues. Germline V gene sequence: CDR1 MNHEY, CDR2 SVGAGI. The V end was cut by 0 bases, the J end by 1 base, with 6 bases between. V is TRBV6-5 and J is TRBJ1-1; tentatively, D is TRBD1 (5 bases). The sequenced sample was blood. The receptor's source is a woman between 35 and 50 years old in good health. CDR3 loop: CASSYSGTNTEAFF. The CDR3 coding sequence is TGTGCCAGCAGTTACTCGGGGACGAACACTGAAGCTTTCTTT.